This T cell receptor (beta chain) was identified during a study of blood T cell repertoires in COVID-19. On the study more broadly: Material from acute and convalescent COVID-19 was sourced from the United States, Italy and Spain. Sources were T cells, B-cell-depleted T cells, or PBMCs; the material itself was cDNA or gDNA.

Per the original data handling: Reference gene primer amplification gave nucleated cell count estimates. The method was immunoSEQ multiplex PCR; TCRdb's version includes in-frame clones alone and lacks a portion of them. That table supplies the V and J calls and clone size; D and trimming were determined from the DNA. The sample contains about 130,000 clones, about 85% of which appear only once. The ends lost 5 bases at V and 2 bases at J; junction bases unmatched: 8. The germline V gene encodes CDR1 SGHNT and CDR2 YENEEA. The CDR3 length is 15 residues. This clone was seen more than once but under ten times.

The sequenced material came from peripheral blood. V gene TRBV11-3 combines with J gene TRBJ2-5, with 7 bases identical to TRBD1. This clonotype was sampled from a man aged 35-49 years with active or convalescent COVID-19. The CDR3 here is CASSAGTDRQETQYF. CDR3 in DNA: TGTGCCAGCAGCGCAGGGACAGACCGACAAGAGACCCAGTACTTC.